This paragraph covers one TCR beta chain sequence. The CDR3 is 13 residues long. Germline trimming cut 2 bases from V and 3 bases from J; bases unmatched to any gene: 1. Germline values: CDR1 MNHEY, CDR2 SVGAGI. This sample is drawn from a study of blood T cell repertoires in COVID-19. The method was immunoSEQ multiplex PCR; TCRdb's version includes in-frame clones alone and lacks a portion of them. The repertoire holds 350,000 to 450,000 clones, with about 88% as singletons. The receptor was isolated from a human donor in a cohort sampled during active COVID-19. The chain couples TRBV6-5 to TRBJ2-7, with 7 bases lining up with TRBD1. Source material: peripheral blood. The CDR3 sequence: CASSYRDSYEQYF. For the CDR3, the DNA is TGTGCCAGCAGTTACCGGGACAGCTACGAGCAGTACTTC.